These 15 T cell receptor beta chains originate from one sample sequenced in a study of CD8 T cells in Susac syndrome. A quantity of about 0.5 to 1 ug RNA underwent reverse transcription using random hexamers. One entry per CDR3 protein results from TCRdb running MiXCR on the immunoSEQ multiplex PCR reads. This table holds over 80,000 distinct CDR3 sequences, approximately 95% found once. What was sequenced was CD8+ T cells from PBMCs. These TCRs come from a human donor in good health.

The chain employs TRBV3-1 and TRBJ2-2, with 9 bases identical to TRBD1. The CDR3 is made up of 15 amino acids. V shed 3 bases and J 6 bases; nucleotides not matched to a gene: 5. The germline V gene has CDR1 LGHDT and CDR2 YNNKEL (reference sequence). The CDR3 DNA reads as TGTGCCAGCAGCCATGGACAGGGGTATCCCGGGGAGCTGTTTTTT. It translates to CASSHGQGYPGELFF.

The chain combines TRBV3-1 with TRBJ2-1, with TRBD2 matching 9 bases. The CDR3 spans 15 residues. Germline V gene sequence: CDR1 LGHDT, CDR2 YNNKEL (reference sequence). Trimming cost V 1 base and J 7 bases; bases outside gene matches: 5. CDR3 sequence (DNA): TGTGCCAGCAGCCAAGCTAGCGGGGAGGGAAATGAGCAGTTCTTC. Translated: CASSQASGEGNEQFF.

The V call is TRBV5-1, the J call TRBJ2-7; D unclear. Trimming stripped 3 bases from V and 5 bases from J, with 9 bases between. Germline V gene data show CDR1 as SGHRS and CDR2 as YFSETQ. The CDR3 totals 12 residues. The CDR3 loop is CASSSGRNEQYF. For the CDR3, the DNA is TGCGCCAGCAGCTCCGGACGCAACGAGCAGTACTTC.

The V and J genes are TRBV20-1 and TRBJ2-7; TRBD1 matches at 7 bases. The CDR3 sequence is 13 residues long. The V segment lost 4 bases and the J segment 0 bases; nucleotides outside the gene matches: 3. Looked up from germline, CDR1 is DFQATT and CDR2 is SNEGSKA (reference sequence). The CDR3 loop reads CSATGTVSYEQYF. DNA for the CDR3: TGCAGTGCTACCGGGACAGTCTCCTACGAGCAGTACTTC.

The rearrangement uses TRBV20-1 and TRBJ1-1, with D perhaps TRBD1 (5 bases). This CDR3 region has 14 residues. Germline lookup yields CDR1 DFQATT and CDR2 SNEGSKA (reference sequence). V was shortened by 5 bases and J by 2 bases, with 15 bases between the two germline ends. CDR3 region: CSAWGEGGNTEAFF. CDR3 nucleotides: TGCAGTGCTTGGGGGGAGGGAGGAAACACTGAAGCTTTCTTT.

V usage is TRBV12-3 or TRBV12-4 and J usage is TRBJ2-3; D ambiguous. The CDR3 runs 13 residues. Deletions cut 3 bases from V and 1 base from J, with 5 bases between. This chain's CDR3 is CASSFTGTDTQYF. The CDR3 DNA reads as TGTGCCAGCAGTTTCACGGGCACAGATACGCAGTATTTT.

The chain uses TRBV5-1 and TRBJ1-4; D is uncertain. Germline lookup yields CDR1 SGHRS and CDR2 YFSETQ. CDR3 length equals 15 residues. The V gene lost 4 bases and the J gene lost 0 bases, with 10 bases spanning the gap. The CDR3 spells CASSLGRSTNEKLFF. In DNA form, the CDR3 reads TGCGCCAGCAGCCTCGGCAGATCAACTAATGAAAAACTGTTTTTT.

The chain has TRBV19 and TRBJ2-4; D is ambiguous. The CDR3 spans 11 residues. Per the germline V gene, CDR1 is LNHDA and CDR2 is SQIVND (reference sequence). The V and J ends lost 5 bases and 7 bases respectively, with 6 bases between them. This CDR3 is CASSDANIQYF. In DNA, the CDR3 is TGTGCCAGTAGTGATGCGAACATTCAGTACTTC.

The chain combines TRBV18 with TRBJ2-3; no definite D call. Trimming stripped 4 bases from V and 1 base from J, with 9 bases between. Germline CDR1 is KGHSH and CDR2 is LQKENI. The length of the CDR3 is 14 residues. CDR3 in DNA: TGTGCCAGCTCACGTACTGGGGGCACAGATACGCAGTATTTT. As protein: CASSRTGGTDTQYF.

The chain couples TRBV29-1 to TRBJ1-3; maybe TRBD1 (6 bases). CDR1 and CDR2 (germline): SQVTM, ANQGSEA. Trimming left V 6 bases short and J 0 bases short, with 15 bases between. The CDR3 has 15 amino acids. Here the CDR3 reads CSVATDRTSGNTIYF. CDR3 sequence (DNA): TGCAGCGTCGCTACCGACAGGACCTCTGGAAACACCATATATTTT. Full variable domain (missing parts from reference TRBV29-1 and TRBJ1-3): SAVISQKPSRDICQRGTSLTIQCQVDSQVTMMFWYRQQPGQSLTLIATANQGSEATYESGFVIDKFPISRPNLTFSTLTVSNMSPEDSSIYLCSVATDRTSGNTIYFGEGSWLTVV.

CDR3 residues: CASSSGYGLNNEQFF. The CDR3 bases are TGTGCCAGCAGCTCTGGATATGGGTTGAACAATGAGCAGTTCTTC. The J gene is TRBJ2-1, the V gene TRBV11-2; no clear D. Looked up from germline, CDR1 is SGHAT and CDR2 is FQNNGV. There are 15 residues in the CDR3. V dropped 4 bases and J dropped 5 bases, with 15 bases sitting between them.

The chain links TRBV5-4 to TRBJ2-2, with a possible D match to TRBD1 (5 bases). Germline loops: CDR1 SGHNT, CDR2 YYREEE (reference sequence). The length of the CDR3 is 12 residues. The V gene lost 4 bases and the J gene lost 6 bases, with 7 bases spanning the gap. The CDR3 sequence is CASSPGPGELFF. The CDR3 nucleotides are TGTGCCAGCAGCCCAGGGCCCGGGGAGCTGTTTTTT.

CDR3 sequence (DNA): TGTGCCAGCAGTTACGGTGTCGCAGGGGTGTCCTACGAGCAGTACTTC. This translates into CASSYGVAGVSYEQYF. The genes are TRBV13 and TRBJ2-7; a weak D match, TRBD1 (6 bases). CDR1 PRHDT and CDR2 FYEKMQ come from the germline V gene (reference sequence). With 6 bases removed from V and 1 base from J, the gap between germline ends came to 19 bases. This CDR3 is built from 16 residues.

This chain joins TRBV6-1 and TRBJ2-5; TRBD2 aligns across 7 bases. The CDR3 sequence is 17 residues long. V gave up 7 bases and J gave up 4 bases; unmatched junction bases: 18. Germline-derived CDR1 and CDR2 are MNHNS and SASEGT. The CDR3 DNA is TGTGCCAGCAAATGGGGGGATGGAGCGGGGCCGAGAGAGACCCAGTACTTC. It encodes CASKWGDGAGPRETQYF.

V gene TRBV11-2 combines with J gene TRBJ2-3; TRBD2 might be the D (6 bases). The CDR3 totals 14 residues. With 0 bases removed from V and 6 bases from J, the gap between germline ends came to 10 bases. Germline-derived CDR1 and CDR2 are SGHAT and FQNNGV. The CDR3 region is CASSLEGGMDTQYF. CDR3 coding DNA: TGTGCCAGCAGCTTAGAAGGAGGGATGGATACGCAGTATTTT. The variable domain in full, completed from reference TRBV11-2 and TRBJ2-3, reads EAGVAQSPRYKIIEKRQSVAFWCNPISGHATLYWYQQILGQGPKLLIQFQNNGVVDDSQLPKDRFSAERLKGVDSTLKIQPAKLEDSAVYLCASSLEGGMDTQYFGPGTRLTVL.